This T cell receptor beta chain was found in a study of blood T cells in healthy people across ages. Combining a sample-barcoded 5' primer with a J-beta primer mix, a second PCR ran for roughly 7 to 12 cycles. Each CDR3 protein is one row after TCRdb ran MiXCR on the 5' RACE reads. The sample records fewer than 700,000 distinct CDR3 sequences, roughly 41% being singletons. Trimming removed 5 bases from V and 1 base from J; junction bases left unmatched: 3. The CDR3 runs 13 residues. The germline gives CDR1 DFQATT, CDR2 SNEGSKA (reference sequence). The source material was blood. The source of this sequence is an older man in good health. This chain links TRBV20-1 with TRBJ1-2, with TRBD1 identical over 8 bases. CDR3 in DNA: TGCAGTGCTGAGGACAGGGATAACTATGGCTACACCTTC. It yields the protein CSAEDRDNYGYTF.